Listed here are 20 T cell receptor beta chains from one sample, sequenced in a study of T-cell reconstitution after alpha-beta-depleted transplantation in children. Researchers prepared the TCRbeta library using unique molecular identifiers, the study reports. TCRdb ran MiXCR on the PCR reads and lists one entry per CDR3 protein. In the table there are some 120,000 distinct CDR3 sequences, 20% to 25% of which are singletons. This specimen consisted of PBMCs, mostly from graft donor cells, obtained 180 days after TCRalphabeta/CD19-depleted stem cell transplant. Every receptor here comes from a male patient aged 2-15 years who had a stem cell transplant for chronic granulomatous disease, so the T cells may come from the graft donor.

This clonotype was detected only a few times. This chain joins TRBV12-3 or TRBV12-4 and TRBJ1-1; maybe TRBD1 (5 bases). With 3 bases removed from V and 1 base from J, the gap between germline ends came to 6 bases. The CDR3 runs to 13 residues. CDR3 residues: CASSFGGNTEAFF. In DNA form, the CDR3 reads TGTGCCAGCAGTTTTGGGGGGAACACTGAAGCTTTCTTT.

This clonotype has a count of ten or more. The J gene is TRBJ1-5, the V gene TRBV10-3, with TRBD1 identical over 8 bases. There are 14 residues in the CDR3. The V segment lost 6 bases and the J segment 5 bases; nucleotides outside the gene matches: 6. From germline, CDR1 is ENHRY and CDR2 SYGVKD. The DNA of the CDR3 is TGTGCCATCAGAAGGACAGGGTACGATCAGCCCCAGCATTTT. It is translated as CAIRRTGYDQPQHF.

The gene calls are TRBV7-3 and TRBJ2-3; the match to TRBD2 covers 7 bases. The CDR3 covers 14 residues. V was clipped by 5 bases and J by 4 bases; unmatched bases: 6. In germline, CDR1 is SGHTA, CDR2 FQGTGA. Here the CDR3 DNA reads TGTGCCAGCAGCCCCGGGAGGATTTCAGATACGCAGTATTTT. This gives the protein CASSPGRISDTQYF. The full variable domain, in which reference TRBV7-3 and TRBJ2-3 provide the parts outside the CDR3, is GAGVSQTPSNKVTEKGKYVELRCDPISGHTALYWYRQSLGQGPEFLIYFQGTGAADDSGLPNDRFFAVRPEGSVSTLKIQRTERGDSAVYLCASSPGRISDTQYFGPGTRLTVL.

This clonotype was seen only a few times. The gene calls are TRBV12-3 or TRBV12-4 and TRBJ1-2; TRBD1 is a possible D gene (6 bases). Trimming pared 4 bases from V and 5 bases from J, leaving 14 bases between. The CDR3 covers 14 residues. Written as DNA, the CDR3 is TGTGCCAGCAGTTGGTGGGGAGGGGGATATGGCTACACCTTC. The encoded protein is CASSWWGGGYGYTF.

The V and J genes are TRBV7-2 and TRBJ2-2; D call uncertain. Germline CDR1 reads SGHTA; CDR2 reads FQGNSA. Trimming took off 6 bases at V and 4 bases at J, with 6 bases between the two ends. The CDR3 has 12 residues. As DNA, the CDR3 is TGTGCCAGCAGTAGGAGCACCGGGGAGCTGTTTTTT. Translation: CASSRSTGELFF.

The chain links TRBV29-1 to TRBJ1-1; TRBD1 is a possible D gene (5 bases). V shed 6 bases and J shed 0 bases, with 17 bases lying between them. CDR1 and CDR2 (germline): SQVTM, ANQGSEA. CDR3 length: 15 residues. CDR3 residues: CSVLNSGTVNTEAFF. The CDR3 DNA reads TGCAGCGTCTTGAACTCCGGGACGGTGAACACTGAAGCTTTCTTT.

There are many counts of this clonotype. The V and J genes are TRBV11-2 and TRBJ1-2; D ambiguous. Germline assignment: CDR1 SGHAT and CDR2 FQNNGV. V lost 0 bases, J lost 3 bases, and 20 bases lay in between. CDR3 length equals 18 residues. The CDR3 bases are TGTGCCAGCAGCTTAGATCTGGGCAGGCCCACGACTTACTATGGCTACACCTTC. This codes for CASSLDLGRPTTYYGYTF.

The rearrangement uses TRBV12-3 or TRBV12-4 and TRBJ1-5; D is ambiguous. Between the trimmed V and J ends, which lost 1 base and 3 bases, there was a span of 10 bases. There are 15 residues in the CDR3. The CDR3 DNA sequence: TGTGCCAGCAGTTTAGTGCCCTACCCCAATCAGCCCCAGCATTTT. Its translation: CASSLVPYPNQPQHF.

This clonotype was observed a handful of times. The V call is TRBV20-1, the J call TRBJ2-4; D is unresolved. The ends were cut back, 0 bases at V and 7 bases at J, with 7 bases in the middle. This CDR3 region has 12 residues. Germline loops: CDR1 DFQATT, CDR2 SNEGSKA (reference sequence). The CDR3 loop is CSARDTGNIQYF. The CDR3 DNA sequence: TGCAGTGCTAGAGATACTGGCAACATTCAGTACTTC.

This clonotype was counted many times. The chain links TRBV20-1 to TRBJ2-1, with 10 bases aligning to TRBD2. Trimming at V came to 6 bases and at J to 3 bases, leaving 5 bases not matched to a gene. The CDR3 spans 14 residues. Germline CDR1 DFQATT, CDR2 SNEGSKA (reference sequence). CDR3 sequence: CSAERTSGYNEQFF. CDR3 sequence (DNA): TGCAGTGCCGAGCGGACTAGCGGCTACAATGAGCAGTTCTTC.

Only a few counts were recorded for this clonotype. The J gene is TRBJ2-1, the V gene TRBV9; the D is unclear. This CDR3 has 16 amino acids. Trimming stripped 0 bases from V and 4 bases from J, with 14 bases between. Germline V gene data show CDR1 as SGDLS and CDR2 as YYNGEE. CDR3 loop: CASSVGISSPYNEQFF. Here the CDR3 DNA reads TGTGCCAGCAGCGTAGGAATAAGTTCCCCTTACAATGAGCAGTTCTTC.

The chain has TRBV12-3 or TRBV12-4 and TRBJ2-1, with D perhaps matching TRBD2 (5 bases). There are 14 residues in the CDR3. The V and J ends lost 5 bases and 8 bases respectively, with 16 bases between them. As DNA, the CDR3 is TGTGCCAGCAGTCAATCCCGGACTGGCGATGAGCAGTTCTTC. It is translated as CASSQSRTGDEQFF.

The chain joins TRBV29-1 to TRBJ2-7; D gene unclear. Germline V CDR1 and CDR2: SQVTM, ANQGSEA. Trimming took off 0 bases at V and 0 bases at J, with 15 bases between the two ends. The CDR3 sequence is 16 residues long. CDR3 protein: CSVEEMEPKGSYEQYF. In nucleotides, the CDR3 is TGCAGCGTTGAAGAAATGGAACCTAAAGGCTCCTACGAGCAGTACTTC.

The chain has TRBV12-3 or TRBV12-4 and TRBJ2-7, with TRBD1 matching 10 bases. Trimming at V came to 5 bases and at J to 2 bases, leaving 6 bases not matched to a gene. The CDR3 length is 15 residues. Here the CDR3 reads CASSDQGQGAYEQYF. The CDR3 DNA is TGTGCCAGCAGTGACCAAGGACAGGGGGCCTACGAGCAGTACTTC.

This clonotype has a handful of counts. V gene TRBV7-9 combines with J gene TRBJ2-2, with 8 bases identical to TRBD2. V dropped 4 bases and J dropped 4; count of bases not matched to a gene: 5. This CDR3 has 15 residues. Per the germline V gene, CDR1 is SEHNR and CDR2 is FQNEAQ (reference sequence). CDR3 sequence (DNA): TGTGCCAGCAGCTCCCTACTAGCGGTCACCGGGGAGCTGTTTTTT. Its protein is CASSSLLAVTGELFF.

In this sample, this clonotype turned up a few times. V gene TRBV5-1 combines with J gene TRBJ2-5; D is unresolved. CDR3 length: 12 residues. Germline lookup yields CDR1 SGHRS and CDR2 YFSETQ. The germline V and J ends were trimmed by 0 bases and 0 bases, with 0 bases remaining between them. Here the CDR3 reads CASSLDQETQYF. The CDR3 region has the DNA TGCGCCAGCAGCTTGGACCAAGAGACCCAGTACTTC.

This clonotype showed up many times. The chain carries TRBV7-2 and TRBJ2-7, with D hard to call. The CDR3 totals 14 residues. V lost 4 bases to trimming and J lost 1 base, with 11 bases between them. The germline gives CDR1 SGHTA, CDR2 FQGNSA. The DNA for the CDR3 is TGTGCCAGCAGCTCCCGTTCGGAGTCCTACGAGCAGTACTTC. This sequence encodes CASSSRSESYEQYF. The full variable domain, rest sourced from reference TRBV7-2 and TRBJ2-7, is GAGVSQSPSNKVTEKGKDVELRCDPISGHTALYWYRQSLGQGLEFLIYFQGNSAPDKSGLPSDRFSAERTGGSVSTLTIQRTQQEDSAVYLCASSSRSESYEQYFGPGTRLTVT.

This chain joins TRBV11-3 and TRBJ1-1; no clear D gene. CDR1 and CDR2 from the germline V gene are SGHNT and YENEEA. Between the trimmed V and J ends, which lost 0 bases and 3 bases, there was a span of 5 bases. The CDR3 spans 13 residues. The CDR3 sequence: CASSLDGYTEAFF. For the CDR3, the DNA is TGTGCCAGCAGCTTAGACGGTTACACTGAAGCTTTCTTT.

This clonotype came up a few times. This sequence may be a read error, since a much larger clone differs from it by one base. The chain recombines TRBV5-6 with TRBJ2-7; 8 nucleotides match TRBD2. CDR1 and CDR2 (germline): SGHDT, YYEEEE. CDR3 length equals 13 residues. V trimming: 5 bases; J trimming: 12 bases; junction bases outside the gene matches: 13. CDR3 loop: CASRGAGASGVYF. As DNA, the CDR3 is TGTGCCAGCAGGGGAGCGGGAGCCAGCGGGGTGTACTTC.

The gene calls are TRBV5-5 and TRBJ1-5; D unclear. The V end lost 0 bases, the J end lost 4 bases, and 11 bases lay between the germline ends. This CDR3 is built from 15 residues. Germline V gene lookup returns CDR1 SGHKS and CDR2 YYEKEE (reference sequence). DNA of the CDR3: TGTGCCAGCAGCTTGGGTTGGGCCATAAATCAGCCCCAGCATTTT. As protein: CASSLGWAINQPQHF.